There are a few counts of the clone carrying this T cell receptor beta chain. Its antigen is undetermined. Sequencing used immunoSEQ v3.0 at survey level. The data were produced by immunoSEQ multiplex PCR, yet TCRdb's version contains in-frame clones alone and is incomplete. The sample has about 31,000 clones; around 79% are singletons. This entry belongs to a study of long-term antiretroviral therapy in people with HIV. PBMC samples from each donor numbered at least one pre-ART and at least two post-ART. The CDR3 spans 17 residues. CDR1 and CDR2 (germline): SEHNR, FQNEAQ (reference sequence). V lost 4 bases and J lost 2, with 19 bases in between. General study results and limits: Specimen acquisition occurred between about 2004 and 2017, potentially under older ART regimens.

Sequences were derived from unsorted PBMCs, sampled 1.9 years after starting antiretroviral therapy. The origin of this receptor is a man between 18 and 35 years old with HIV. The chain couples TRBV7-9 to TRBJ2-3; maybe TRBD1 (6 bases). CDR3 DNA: TGTGCCAGCAGCTCAAACAGGGACGGCACACTCACAGATACGCAGTATTTT. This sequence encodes CASSSNRDGTLTDTQYF.